This TCR beta chain was observed in a study of shared clonotypes between healthy human individuals. CDR1 is SGHRS, CDR2 YFSETQ, per germline. Trimming took 6 bases from V and 3 from J; bases not matched to a gene: 8. The CDR3 extends over 14 amino acids. General study results and limits: In several donors, about 5% of naive CD4 clonotypes appeared in common. Generally, estimated richness proved larger in naive subsets than it did in memory subsets.

Using about 190 ng DNA, about 29,000 T cell genomes, the sorted-subset replicate PCRs were run. The repertoire was sequenced with immunoSEQ multiplex PCR; TCRdb's copy has only in-frame clones and lacks some. The repertoire holds a few million clones, with about 92% as singletons. This clone was picked up one time. Antigen specificity is unknown. The chain links TRBV5-1 to TRBJ1-2; 7 bases are shared with TRBD1. The sequence was obtained from a young man in good health. Some clones in this sample may be carry-over from other donors' samples. Sequences were obtained from naive CD4+ T cells from PBMCs. Stated subset: CD45RA+ positively selected. The CDR3 loop reads CASNQGTEDYGYTF. DNA of the CDR3: TGCGCCAGCAACCAAGGGACAGAAGACTATGGCTACACCTTC.